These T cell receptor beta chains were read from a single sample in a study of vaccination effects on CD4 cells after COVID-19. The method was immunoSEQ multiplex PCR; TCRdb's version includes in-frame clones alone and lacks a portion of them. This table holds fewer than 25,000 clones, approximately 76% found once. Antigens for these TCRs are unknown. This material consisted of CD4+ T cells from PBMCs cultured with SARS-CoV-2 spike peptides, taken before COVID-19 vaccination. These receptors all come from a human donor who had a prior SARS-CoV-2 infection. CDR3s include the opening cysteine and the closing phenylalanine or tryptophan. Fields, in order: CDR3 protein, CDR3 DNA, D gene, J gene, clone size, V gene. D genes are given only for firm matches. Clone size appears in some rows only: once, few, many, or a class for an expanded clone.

CDR3aa: CASGLERVSYEQYF
CDR3nt: TGTGCCAGCGGACTAGAACGTGTCTCCTACGAGCAGTACTTC
d_gene: TRBD2
j_gene: TRBJ2-7
abundance: few
v_gene: TRBV2

CDR3aa: CASRLTRSDTQYF
CDR3nt: TGTGCCAGCAGACTGACTAGGTCAGATACGCAGTATTTT
d_gene: -
j_gene: TRBJ2-3
abundance: -
v_gene: TRBV12-3/TRBV12-4

CDR3aa: CASRPTRGGTENSPLHF
CDR3nt: TGCGCCAGCAGACCGACCAGGGGAGGCACAGAGAATTCACCCCTCCACTTT
d_gene: -
j_gene: TRBJ1-6
abundance: -
v_gene: TRBV5-1

CDR3aa: CASSQGGTSGSDTQYF
CDR3nt: TGTGCCAGCAGCCAAGGGGGGACTAGCGGTTCAGATACGCAGTATTTT
d_gene: TRBD2
j_gene: TRBJ2-3
abundance: -
v_gene: TRBV4-2

CDR3aa: CASSLEGPAYEQYF
CDR3nt: TGTGCCAGCAGCTTAGAGGGACCGGCCTACGAGCAGTACTTC
d_gene: -
j_gene: TRBJ2-7
abundance: -
v_gene: TRBV7-2

CDR3aa: CASSQVLVGLGSPLHF
CDR3nt: TGTGCCAGCAGCCAAGTCCTCGTGGGGCTCGGTTCACCCCTCCACTTT
d_gene: -
j_gene: TRBJ1-6
abundance: -
v_gene: TRBV4-2

CDR3aa: CAISHGTPDTDTQYF
CDR3nt: TGTGCCATCAGTCACGGGACACCTGACACAGATACGCAGTATTTT
d_gene: -
j_gene: TRBJ2-3
abundance: -
v_gene: TRBV10-3

CDR3aa: CASSPGLARTGELFF
CDR3nt: TGTGCTAGCAGCCCCGGACTAGCGAGAACCGGGGAGCTGTTTTTT
d_gene: TRBD2
j_gene: TRBJ2-2
abundance: -
v_gene: TRBV7-7

CDR3aa: CASSFSNTQYF
CDR3nt: TGTGCCAGCAGCTTTTCAAATACGCAGTATTTT
d_gene: -
j_gene: TRBJ2-3
abundance: -
v_gene: TRBV5-6

CDR3aa: CASSLWTGTEAFF
CDR3nt: TGTGCCAGCTCCCTATGGACAGGGACTGAAGCTTTCTTT
d_gene: TRBD1
j_gene: TRBJ1-1
abundance: few
v_gene: TRBV18

CDR3aa: CASSQDRAGASYEQYF
CDR3nt: TGCGCCAGCAGCCAAGATCGGGCGGGAGCCTCCTACGAGCAGTACTTC
d_gene: TRBD2
j_gene: TRBJ2-7
abundance: once
v_gene: TRBV4-3

CDR3aa: CASSPRISGDTGELFF
CDR3nt: TGTGCCAGCTCACCACGAATATCGGGGGACACCGGGGAGCTGTTTTTT
d_gene: -
j_gene: TRBJ2-2
abundance: -
v_gene: TRBV18

CDR3aa: CASSLEAASYNEQFF
CDR3nt: TGTGCCAGCAGCTTAGAAGCGGCCTCCTACAATGAGCAGTTCTTC
d_gene: -
j_gene: TRBJ2-1
abundance: -
v_gene: TRBV7-2

CDR3aa: CASTLGHPQETQYF
CDR3nt: TGTGCCAGCACCCTTGGACACCCCCAAGAGACCCAGTACTTC
d_gene: -
j_gene: TRBJ2-5
abundance: -
v_gene: TRBV21-1

CDR3aa: CATSRGNRDFYNEQFF
CDR3nt: TGTGCCACCAGCAGGGGGAACCGGGACTTCTACAATGAGCAGTTCTTC
d_gene: -
j_gene: TRBJ2-1
abundance: -
v_gene: TRBV15

CDR3aa: CSAKDHDDQFF
CDR3nt: TGCAGTGCAAAAGACCATGACGATCAGTTCTTC
d_gene: -
j_gene: TRBJ2-1
abundance: -
v_gene: TRBV20-1

CDR3aa: CASTGQGGDTQYF
CDR3nt: TGTGCCAGCACCGGACAGGGTGGGGATACGCAGTATTTT
d_gene: TRBD1
j_gene: TRBJ2-3
abundance: -
v_gene: TRBV6-6

CDR3aa: CATSRGGGIGVLTF
CDR3nt: TGTGCCACCAGTCGGGGAGGGGGGATTGGCGTCCTGACTTTC
d_gene: -
j_gene: TRBJ2-6
abundance: -
v_gene: TRBV24-1

CDR3aa: CASSLLSSEQYF
CDR3nt: TGTGCCAGCAGTTTGCTAAGCAGCGAGCAGTACTTC
d_gene: -
j_gene: TRBJ2-7
abundance: few
v_gene: TRBV12-3/TRBV12-4

CDR3aa: CARVRGGVGYF
CDR3nt: TGCGCCAGAGTTAGGGGGGGTGTGGGGTACTTC
d_gene: -
j_gene: TRBJ2-7
abundance: -
v_gene: TRBV5-1

CDR3aa: CASSQDMKGAGELFF
CDR3nt: TGTGCCAGCAGCCAAGATATGAAGGGCGCCGGGGAGCTGTTTTTT
d_gene: -
j_gene: TRBJ2-2
abundance: few
v_gene: TRBV3-1/TRBV3-2

CDR3aa: CASSLGTGDNEQFF
CDR3nt: TGCGCCAGCAGCTTGGGGACGGGCGACAATGAGCAGTTCTTC
d_gene: -
j_gene: TRBJ2-1
abundance: -
v_gene: TRBV5-1

CDR3aa: CAWDQSHNEKLFF
CDR3nt: TGTGCCTGGGACCAAAGCCATAATGAAAAACTGTTTTTT
d_gene: -
j_gene: TRBJ1-4
abundance: -
v_gene: TRBV30

CDR3aa: CSVGWAFTGELFF
CDR3nt: TGCAGCGTTGGTTGGGCGTTCACCGGGGAGCTGTTTTTT
d_gene: -
j_gene: TRBJ2-2
abundance: -
v_gene: TRBV29-1

CDR3aa: CASSQDWGRVYEQFF
CDR3nt: TGTGCCAGCAGCCAAGACTGGGGCAGGGTCTATGAGCAGTTCTTC
d_gene: -
j_gene: TRBJ2-1
abundance: -
v_gene: TRBV3-1/TRBV3-2

CDR3aa: CASSTADRDSRAYGYTF
CDR3nt: TGTGCCAGTAGTACCGCAGACCGGGACAGTCGCGCGTATGGCTACACCTTC
d_gene: TRBD1
j_gene: TRBJ1-2
abundance: -
v_gene: TRBV19

CDR3aa: CASSLAPGQVAGELFF
CDR3nt: TGTGCCAGCAGCTTAGCCCCGGGACAGGTCGCCGGGGAGCTGTTTTTT
d_gene: TRBD1
j_gene: TRBJ2-2
abundance: -
v_gene: TRBV7-2

CDR3aa: CAWSVLIENTEAFF
CDR3nt: TGTGCCTGGAGTGTACTAATAGAGAACACTGAAGCTTTCTTT
d_gene: -
j_gene: TRBJ1-1
abundance: -
v_gene: TRBV30

CDR3aa: CASSRGQGRSEQFF
CDR3nt: TGTGCCAGCAGCCGGGGACAGGGGCGCAGTGAGCAGTTCTTC
d_gene: TRBD1
j_gene: TRBJ2-1
abundance: -
v_gene: TRBV14

CDR3aa: CASSVGSGLSPNEQFF
CDR3nt: TGTGCCAGCAGCGTAGGATCGGGACTTTCACCCAATGAGCAGTTCTTC
d_gene: -
j_gene: TRBJ2-1
abundance: -
v_gene: TRBV9

CDR3aa: CASSTTGTNEKLFF
CDR3nt: TGTGCCAGTAGTACGACAGGAACTAATGAAAAACTGTTTTTT
d_gene: -
j_gene: TRBJ1-4
abundance: -
v_gene: TRBV19

CDR3aa: CASSFVTQRSGYTF
CDR3nt: TGTGCCAGCAGCTTCGTGACCCAGCGGAGTGGCTACACCTTC
d_gene: -
j_gene: TRBJ1-2
abundance: -
v_gene: TRBV7-9

CDR3aa: CASRLRGTSMNTGELFF
CDR3nt: TGTGCCAGCAGATTAAGAGGGACTAGCATGAACACCGGGGAGCTGTTTTTT
d_gene: TRBD2
j_gene: TRBJ2-2
abundance: few
v_gene: TRBV5-5

CDR3aa: CASSLWGVRGGTRGSPLHF
CDR3nt: TGTGCCAGCAGTTTATGGGGGGTTAGGGGGGGGACAAGGGGTTCACCCCTCCACTTT
d_gene: -
j_gene: TRBJ1-6
abundance: -
v_gene: TRBV27

CDR3aa: CASRAGQVNLNQPQHF
CDR3nt: TGTGCCAGCAGGGCCGGACAAGTGAACCTAAATCAGCCCCAGCATTTT
d_gene: -
j_gene: TRBJ1-5
abundance: -
v_gene: TRBV2

CDR3aa: CASSLQNNEKLFF
CDR3nt: TGTGCCAGCAGTTTACAGAATAATGAAAAACTGTTTTTT
d_gene: -
j_gene: TRBJ1-4
abundance: -
v_gene: TRBV12-3/TRBV12-4

CDR3aa: CAISARGGQETQYF
CDR3nt: TGTGCCATCAGTGCTAGGGGAGGCCAAGAGACCCAGTACTTC
d_gene: -
j_gene: TRBJ2-5
abundance: once
v_gene: TRBV10-3

CDR3aa: CASSSFRQGRGGYTF
CDR3nt: TGCGCCAGCAGCTCGTTCAGACAGGGTAGAGGTGGCTACACCTTC
d_gene: TRBD1
j_gene: TRBJ1-2
abundance: -
v_gene: TRBV5-1

CDR3aa: CASSARQINTGELFF
CDR3nt: TGTGCCAGCAGCGCCCGACAGATTAACACCGGGGAGCTGTTTTTT
d_gene: -
j_gene: TRBJ2-2
abundance: few
v_gene: TRBV21-1

CDR3aa: CASSPRTGVGAGYTF
CDR3nt: TGTGCCAGCAGCCCCCGGACAGGGGTCGGGGCTGGCTACACCTTC
d_gene: TRBD1
j_gene: TRBJ1-2
abundance: -
v_gene: TRBV11-3

CDR3aa: CASTAGGSPINYGYTF
CDR3nt: TGTGCCAGCACCGCGGGGGGCTCCCCGATAAACTATGGCTACACCTTC
d_gene: -
j_gene: TRBJ1-2
abundance: -
v_gene: TRBV28

CDR3aa: CATSRGTTSSYNEQFF
CDR3nt: TGTGCCACCAGCAGGGGGACCACCAGCTCCTACAATGAGCAGTTCTTC
d_gene: -
j_gene: TRBJ2-1
abundance: -
v_gene: TRBV15

CDR3aa: CASSPQSFSGNTIYF
CDR3nt: TGTGCCAGCAGCCCCCAATCTTTCTCTGGAAACACCATATATTTT
d_gene: -
j_gene: TRBJ1-3
abundance: once
v_gene: TRBV7-2

CDR3aa: CASSLPQETQYF
CDR3nt: TGCGCCAGCAGCTTGCCCCAAGAGACCCAGTACTTC
d_gene: -
j_gene: TRBJ2-5
abundance: -
v_gene: TRBV5-1

CDR3aa: CASSRDRTVGNEQYF
CDR3nt: TGTGCCAGCAGCAGGGATCGGACGGTGGGTAACGAGCAGTACTTC
d_gene: -
j_gene: TRBJ2-7
abundance: -
v_gene: TRBV7-8

CDR3aa: CASSLRARGGTEAFF
CDR3nt: TGTGCCAGCAGTCTTCGAGCCAGGGGAGGTACTGAAGCTTTCTTT
d_gene: -
j_gene: TRBJ1-1
abundance: -
v_gene: TRBV7-8

CDR3aa: CASSLFSSITHEQYF
CDR3nt: TGTGCCAGCAGTTTATTTTCCAGTATTACCCACGAGCAGTACTTC
d_gene: -
j_gene: TRBJ2-7
abundance: -
v_gene: TRBV27

CDR3aa: CASSIGGPGREDSPLHF
CDR3nt: TGTGCCAGTAGTATAGGGGGTCCGGGACGGGAAGATTCACCCCTCCACTTT
d_gene: -
j_gene: TRBJ1-6
abundance: -
v_gene: TRBV19

CDR3aa: CASSLGQLYNEQFF
CDR3nt: TGTGCCAGCAGCTTAGGGCAGCTTTACAATGAGCAGTTCTTC
d_gene: -
j_gene: TRBJ2-1
abundance: -
v_gene: TRBV7-9

CDR3aa: CASSWGQGHGYTF
CDR3nt: TGCGCCAGCAGCTGGGGACAGGGCCACGGCTACACCTTC
d_gene: TRBD1
j_gene: TRBJ1-2
abundance: -
v_gene: TRBV5-1

CDR3aa: CSVYAGEVESGYTF
CDR3nt: TGCAGCGTATACGCAGGGGAGGTGGAATCTGGCTACACCTTC
d_gene: -
j_gene: TRBJ1-2
abundance: -
v_gene: TRBV29-1

CDR3aa: CASSPETGEGYGYTF
CDR3nt: TGCGCCAGCAGTCCAGAGACAGGCGAGGGCTATGGCTACACCTTC
d_gene: -
j_gene: TRBJ1-2
abundance: -
v_gene: TRBV23-1

CDR3aa: CASRVESNTGELFF
CDR3nt: TGTGCCAGCCGAGTTGAGAGTAACACCGGGGAGCTGTTTTTT
d_gene: -
j_gene: TRBJ2-2
abundance: -
v_gene: TRBV7-3

CDR3aa: CASSLVVLGYNEQFF
CDR3nt: TGTGCCAGCAGCTTAGTGGTTCTTGGTTACAATGAGCAGTTCTTC
d_gene: -
j_gene: TRBJ2-1
abundance: -
v_gene: TRBV7-9

CDR3aa: CAISEGELGEQYF
CDR3nt: TGTGCCATCAGTGAGGGGGAGTTGGGCGAGCAGTACTTC
d_gene: -
j_gene: TRBJ2-7
abundance: -
v_gene: TRBV10-3